This T cell receptor (beta chain) stems from a study of blood T cell repertoires in COVID-19. Across the study: Samples representing acute and convalescent COVID-19 were sourced from the United States, Italy and Spain. T cells, B-cell-depleted T cells, or PBMCs supplied cDNA or gDNA.

This CDR3 contains 13 residues. With 3 bases removed from V and 8 bases from J, the gap between germline ends came to 16 bases. Germline loops: CDR1 GTSNPN, CDR2 SVGIG (reference sequence). In the original analysis: The assay estimated nucleated cells by amplifying reference gene primers. Profiled with immunoSEQ multiplex PCR; TCRdb holds only in-frame clones, not every one. V and J calls plus clone size are reproduced from that table; the DNA served to infer D and trimming. The sample includes around 150,000 clones, about nine tenths of them seen just once. The sequenced material came from peripheral blood. This TCR came from an older woman with active or convalescent COVID-19. The chain joins TRBV30 to TRBJ1-2; no firm D call. The CDR3 DNA reads TGTGCCTGGAGAATCCCCGGGGTCGGCGGCTACACCTTC. It codes for CAWRIPGVGGYTF.